Listed below are T cell receptor beta chains from one sample, sequenced in a study of vaccination effects on CD4 cells after COVID-19. Antigen specificity for these receptors is unknown. Produced via immunoSEQ multiplex PCR; TCRdb's table is partial and in-frame only. The sample has about 22,000 clones, around 70% seen once. This material consisted of CD4+ T cells from PBMCs cultured with HCoV-229E spike peptides, taken before COVID-19 vaccination. All receptors derive from a human donor who received a COVID-19 vaccine. Both conserved end residues are part of each CDR3. A D gene is named only where the DNA matches it firmly. Not every row has a clone size; where given, it reads once, few, many or a size class.

j_gene	v_gene	d_gene	abundance	CDR3nt	CDR3aa
TRBJ2-7	TRBV5-4	TRBD1	.	TGTGCCAGCAGCTCGAGAATCAATCCCCGGACAGGGGGCGAGCAGTACTTC	CASSSRINPRTGGEQYF
TRBJ1-2	TRBV9	.	.	TGTGCCAGCAGCGTAGGCGCAGCGGTGTGGGATGGCTACACCTTC	CASSVGAAVWDGYTF
TRBJ2-5	TRBV2	TRBD1	.	TGTGCCAGCTTCCGGGACAGGGGGCTCGGGGAGACCCAGTACTTC	CASFRDRGLGETQYF
TRBJ2-3	TRBV5-4	.	.	TGTGCCAGCAGCGCGGGCACACACACGTCAGATACGCAGTATTTT	CASSAGTHTSDTQYF
TRBJ1-4	TRBV5-5	.	.	TGTGCCAGCCGGTCCGGACGTAATGAAAAACTGTTTTTT	CASRSGRNEKLFF
TRBJ2-5	TRBV14	TRBD2	.	TGTGCCAGCAGCCAAGGCGGCTTGGGGGGGGTCGAGACCCAGTACTTC	CASSQGGLGGVETQYF
TRBJ1-5	TRBV19	.	few	TGTGCCAGTAGCTTCGGGACGGCTGGCGGAAAGCCCCAGCATTTT	CASSFGTAGGKPQHF
TRBJ1-5	TRBV6-2/TRBV6-3	.	.	TGTGCCAGCAGTTACTCGAAAACAGCCCAGCATTTT	CASSYSKTAQHF
TRBJ1-1	TRBV7-9	.	.	TGTGCCAGCAGCTTCTCAGGGTTTAACACTGAAGCTTTCTTT	CASSFSGFNTEAFF
TRBJ2-5	TRBV11-2	.	once	TGTGCCAGCAGCTTAGAAGAGGGCCGACAAGAGACCCAGTACTTC	CASSLEEGRQETQYF
TRBJ1-2	TRBV3-1/TRBV3-2	.	once	TGTGCCAGCAGCCAAAATTCCCGACCCAGCAATCCTAACTATGGCTACACCTTC	CASSQNSRPSNPNYGYTF
TRBJ2-3	TRBV5-4	TRBD2	.	TGTGCCAGCAGCACCAAACCGGGACTAGGTACAGATACGCAGTATTTT	CASSTKPGLGTDTQYF
TRBJ2-3	TRBV13	TRBD2	few	TGTGCCAGCGGGGTTAGACTAGCGGGAGGCAGAGATACGCAGTATTTT	CASGVRLAGGRDTQYF
TRBJ1-2	TRBV12-3/TRBV12-4	TRBD1	.	TGTGCCAGCAGTCCGGACAGGGCTTATGGCTACACCTTC	CASSPDRAYGYTF
TRBJ2-7	TRBV6-5	.	.	TGTGCCAGCAGTTGGCTGGCGGGTCCCTACGAGCAGTACTTC	CASSWLAGPYEQYF
TRBJ2-7	TRBV6-5	.	once	TGTGCCAGCAGCTCCGGCGGGCTGAGCTCCTACGAGCAGTACTTC	CASSSGGLSSYEQYF
TRBJ1-1	TRBV12-3/TRBV12-4	.	few	TGTGCCAGCAGTCCGGGGACCACTGAAGCTTTCTTT	CASSPGTTEAFF
TRBJ2-1	TRBV11-2	TRBD1	.	TGTGCCAGCAGCTTAATCCAGGGGGCGGGTAATGAGCAGTTCTTC	CASSLIQGAGNEQFF
TRBJ2-5	TRBV19	.	.	TGTGCCAGTAGTATAGGTATACAAGAGACCCAGTACTTC	CASSIGIQETQYF
TRBJ2-7	TRBV28	.	.	TGTGCCAGCAGTTCTGTCGGGGGATCCCGCTACGAGCAGTACTTC	CASSSVGGSRYEQYF
TRBJ1-5	TRBV18	.	few	TGTGCCAGCTCAACCGGAGCAGGGATGGGCAATCAGCCCCAGCATTTT	CASSTGAGMGNQPQHF
TRBJ2-5	TRBV14	.	.	TGTGCCAGCAGCCAAGTCACAGTGGAAGAGACCCAGTACTTC	CASSQVTVEETQYF
TRBJ2-5	TRBV5-6	TRBD2	.	TGTGCCAGCAGCTTGGGACTAGCGGGAGTACGGGAGACCCAGTACTTC	CASSLGLAGVRETQYF
TRBJ2-5	TRBV5-1	TRBD2	.	TGCGCCAGCAGCTCGACAGTTTCTAGCGGGAGCGGAGAGACCCAGTACTTC	CASSSTVSSGSGETQYF
TRBJ2-2	TRBV6-6	.	.	TGTGCCAGCAGTTACGGACAGTCCACCGGGGAGCTGTTTTTT	CASSYGQSTGELFF
TRBJ1-1	TRBV5-6	TRBD1	.	TGTGCCAGCAGCCAGGGACAGACAATGAACACTGAAGCTTTCTTT	CASSQGQTMNTEAFF
TRBJ1-1	TRBV7-2	.	.	TGTGCCAGCAGCCGGACGGGAACGGATATGGTAGCTTTCTTT	CASSRTGTDMVAFF
TRBJ2-3	TRBV20-1	TRBD1	.	TGCAGTGCTAGTGTCGGGACAGCCTTCTCGGGTGCGCAGTATTTT	CSASVGTAFSGAQYF
TRBJ2-6	TRBV20-1	.	.	TGCAGTGCTAGTAGGGGGACTGGGGCCAACGTCCTGACTTTC	CSASRGTGANVLTF
TRBJ2-2	TRBV19	TRBD2	.	TGTGCCAGTAGTATAATAGCGGGAGGGGCCGGGGAGCTGTTTTTT	CASSIIAGGAGELFF
TRBJ2-5	TRBV14	.	.	TGTGCCAGCAGTCAGTTACCGGGACCTTGGGAGGAGACCCAGTACTTC	CASSQLPGPWEETQYF
TRBJ1-2	TRBV6-5	.	.	TGTGCCAGCAGTTACTATGAACAGGGTGGGGGCTACACCTTC	CASSYYEQGGGYTF
TRBJ2-5	TRBV10-3	TRBD1	once	TGTGCCATCAGTAAGGGACAGGGGCCCCAAGAGACCCAGTACTTC	CAISKGQGPQETQYF
TRBJ2-1	TRBV7-9	TRBD2	.	TGTGCCAGCAGCTTGGTACTAGCGGGAGCTCGCTCCTACAATGAGCAGTTCTTC	CASSLVLAGARSYNEQFF